The rows below give T cell receptor beta chains drawn from one sample of a study of CD8 T cells in Susac syndrome. TCRdb itself ran the immunoSEQ multiplex PCR reads through MiXCR, one entry per CDR3 protein. The sample carries around 110,000 distinct CDR3 sequences, approximately 94% recorded once. The sequencing input was CD8+ T cells from PBMCs. The source is a human donor with Susac syndrome. Each CDR3 is given with its conserved first and last residue. D genes are given only for firm matches. Clone sizes are given selectively: once, few, many, or a class where the clone is expanded.

V gene	clone size	J gene	D gene	CDR3 DNA	CDR3 protein
TRBV5-6	.	TRBJ1-2	.	TGTGCCAGCAGCTTGGCCGATCGGGACGGAGGAGGCTACACCTTC	CASSLADRDGGGYTF
TRBV3-1	.	TRBJ1-6	TRBD1	TGTGCCAGCAGCCAGGACAGGCTCTATAATTCACCCCTCCACTTT	CASSQDRLYNSPLHF
TRBV5-4	.	TRBJ2-3	.	TGTGCCAGCAGTCACGGGACTAGCACAGATACGCAGTATTTT	CASSHGTSTDTQYF
TRBV7-9	.	TRBJ2-7	TRBD2	TGTGCCAGCAGCCCCCCGGGCAGCGGGGGTTACGAGCAGTACTTC	CASSPPGSGGYEQYF
TRBV9	.	TRBJ1-1	.	TGTGCCAGCAGCGCCGGTGGTGTTGAAGCTTTCTTT	CASSAGGVEAFF
TRBV7-9	.	TRBJ1-4	TRBD1	TGTGCCAGCAGCTTCGACAGGGGTTTCGAAAAACTGTTTTTT	CASSFDRGFEKLFF
TRBV14	.	TRBJ2-2	.	TGTGCCAGCAGCCAGCTTCGGACCCAGAACACCGGGGAGCTGTTTTTT	CASSQLRTQNTGELFF
TRBV13	.	TRBJ2-3	.	TGTGCCAGCAGCGCCCTCGGGGGAGATACGCAGTATTTT	CASSALGGDTQYF
TRBV13	.	TRBJ1-1	.	TGTGCCAGCAGCTTAAAGGCCGCGAACACTGAAGCTTTCTTT	CASSLKAANTEAFF
TRBV15	.	TRBJ1-1	.	TGTGCCACCAGCAGAGATCGGGCCACTGAAGCTTTCTTT	CATSRDRATEAFF
TRBV4-1	once	TRBJ2-7	.	TGCGCCAGCAGCCAAGAAGGGGGCTCCTACGAGCAGTACTTC	CASSQEGGSYEQYF
TRBV4-1	.	TRBJ2-7	.	TGCGCCAGCAGCCAACGCCAAGGGTACGAGCAGTACTTC	CASSQRQGYEQYF
TRBV29-1	.	TRBJ2-1	TRBD2	TGCAGCGTTGAACATCCTAGCGGGGGGAGCTCCTACAATGAGCAGTTCTTC	CSVEHPSGGSSYNEQFF
TRBV6-6	.	TRBJ2-3	.	TGTGCCAGCAGTTACTCCTGGGGTTTGGATACGCAGTATTTT	CASSYSWGLDTQYF
TRBV20-1	.	TRBJ2-7	.	TGCAGTGCGCTGACCCTGTCCTACGAGCAGTACTTC	CSALTLSYEQYF
TRBV29-1	.	TRBJ1-2	.	TGCAGCGTGGTAACCGGGACGGCTTATGGCTACACCTTC	CSVVTGTAYGYTF
TRBV7-9	.	TRBJ2-3	TRBD2	TGTGCCAGCAGTCACCCCGGGACTAGCGGGAACACAGATACGCAGTATTTT	CASSHPGTSGNTDTQYF
TRBV5-4	.	TRBJ1-1	.	TGTGCCAGCAACCGGGGGCAGGGGAGCGCTGAAGCTTTCTTT	CASNRGQGSAEAFF
TRBV6-5	.	TRBJ2-2	TRBD2	TGTGCCAGCAGTTACGTGGGAATGGAGCGGGGAAACACCGGGGAGCTGTTTTTT	CASSYVGMERGNTGELFF
TRBV25-1	once	TRBJ1-2	.	TGTGCCAGCAGTGAATCCACCAGGCCCCTTAACTATGGCTACACCTTC	CASSESTRPLNYGYTF
TRBV5-4	.	TRBJ1-2	.	TGTGCCAGCAGCGACACAGGAACCGCTAACTATGGCTACACCTTC	CASSDTGTANYGYTF
TRBV12-5	.	TRBJ1-2	.	TGTGCTAGTGGTTCCCACAACAGGGCCTATGGCTACACCTTC	CASGSHNRAYGYTF
TRBV9	.	TRBJ2-5	.	TGTGCCAGCAGCGTATTCTCTCGTGGAGAGACCCAGTACTTC	CASSVFSRGETQYF
TRBV6-2/TRBV6-3	.	TRBJ2-5	.	TGTGCCAGCACCCGGACTCGGCCAGAGACCCAGTACTTC	CASTRTRPETQYF
TRBV18	.	TRBJ1-5	.	TGTGCCAGCTCACCAGAATCCGGGGATCAGCCCCAGCATTTT	CASSPESGDQPQHF
TRBV6-5	.	TRBJ1-2	.	TGTGCCAGCAGTTACCCGGGGCAGGGAGACTATGGCTACACCTTC	CASSYPGQGDYGYTF
TRBV29-1	.	TRBJ2-1	.	TGCAGCGTTGACGGGGGGCAATTAGACAATGAGCAGTTCTTC	CSVDGGQLDNEQFF
TRBV7-3	.	TRBJ1-1	TRBD1	TGTGCCAGCAGCCCGACAGGGGGCGGAGAAGCTTTCTTT	CASSPTGGGEAFF
TRBV7-9	.	TRBJ2-1	TRBD1	TGTGCCAGCAGCCAGACCGGGACAGGTGGCTACAATGAGCAGTTCTTC	CASSQTGTGGYNEQFF
TRBV29-1	.	TRBJ2-7	TRBD1	TGCAGCGTTGATACGGGACAGGGCATGCATGGGCAGTACTTC	CSVDTGQGMHGQYF
TRBV7-8	.	TRBJ1-2	.	TGTGCCAGCAGCTTCGGGGGTACTAACTATGGCTACACCTTC	CASSFGGTNYGYTF
TRBV27	few	TRBJ2-1	.	TGTGCCAGCAGTTTGGACGGGTACAATGAGCAGTTCTTC	CASSLDGYNEQFF